The entry that follows covers one T cell receptor beta chain sequence. What it binds is not known. The sample originates from a study of shared clonotypes between healthy human individuals. About the study: Donors, aged 18 to 49, were two women and a few men. Study-wide points: The study sampled only blood, and tissue repertoires likely differ. Larger richness was generally estimated for naive than memory subsets. At large depth, rarefaction still showed sorted-subset sequencing to be incomplete.

V shed 2 bases and J shed 0 bases, with 10 bases lying between them. Germline V gives CDR1 SQVTM, CDR2 ANQGSEA. This CDR3 spans 14 amino acids. Sequencing used immunoSEQ multiplex PCR; TCRdb keeps in-frame clones, though not all of them. Found here are some 1 million clones, 65% to 80% of them singletons; the top ten hold 1.4%. Sequencing used memory CD4+ T cells sorted from blood. Subset specified: CD45RA-negative fraction. This receptor was obtained from a man aged 18 to 35 in good health. The rearrangement uses TRBV29-1 and TRBJ1-1, with D unclear. CDR3 region: CSVERPSVNTEAFF. The DNA of the CDR3 is TGCAGCGTTGAAAGACCCTCAGTGAACACTGAAGCTTTCTTT.